These 29 T cell receptor beta chains originate from one sample sequenced in a study of OX40 agonist ivuxolimab in advanced cancers. The table came from immunoSEQ multiplex PCR; TCRdb's copy has only in-frame clones and leaves some out. The sample includes about 140,000 clones, about nine tenths of them seen just once. The input for sequencing was CD4+ or CD8+ T cells sorted from blood, taken in a trial of the OX40 agonist ivuxolimab. The receptors were gathered from an adult with an advanced solid tumor such as melanoma, head and neck, liver or kidney cancer.

The chain carries TRBV7-9 and TRBJ1-3, with D maybe TRBD1 (5 bases). V was cut by 3 bases and J by 1 base, with 13 bases left in between. The germline gives CDR1 SEHNR, CDR2 FQNEAQ (reference sequence). The CDR3 runs to 16 residues. For the CDR3, the DNA is TGTGCCAGCAGCTTCCGACAGAAGGTTTCTGGAAACACCATATATTTT. Translation: CASSFRQKVSGNTIYF. Complete variable domain (other parts from reference TRBV7-9 and TRBJ1-3): DTGVSQNPRHKITKRGQNVTFRCDPISEHNRLYWYRQTLGQGPEFLTYFQNEAQLEKSRLLSDRFSAERPKGSFSTLEIQRTEQGDSAMYLCASSFRQKVSGNTIYFGEGSWLTVV.

The V gene is TRBV5-4, the J gene TRBJ2-2; 8 nucleotides align to TRBD1. J lost 4 bases, V lost 4 bases, and 6 bases had no gene match. CDR1 is SGHNT, CDR2 YYREEE, per germline (reference sequence). This CDR3 is built from 15 residues. The CDR3 DNA reads TGTGCCAGCAGCCGACAGGGACAGGTCACCGGGGAGCTGTTTTTT. It encodes CASSRQGQVTGELFF.

This chain connects TRBV11-2 to TRBJ2-7; D possibly uses TRBD1 or TRBD2 (5 bases each). The length of the CDR3 is 13 residues. Germline-derived CDR1 and CDR2 are SGHAT and FQNNGV. V lost 3 bases, J lost 6 bases, and 12 bases lay in between. CDR3 amino acids: CASSLGDGSEQYF. CDR3 in DNA: TGTGCCAGCAGCTTGGGGGATGGTTCCGAGCAGTACTTC.

This CDR3 is CASSQYRANNEQFF. DNA of the CDR3: TGTGCCAGCAGCCAATACAGGGCAAACAATGAGCAGTTCTTC. The gene calls are TRBV14 and TRBJ2-1, with D tentatively TRBD1 (6 bases). V shed 2 bases and J shed 5 bases, with 10 bases lying between them. Germline V gene data show CDR1 as SGHDN and CDR2 as FVKESK. This CDR3 spans 14 amino acids.

This clone was recorded once. The genes are TRBV5-6 and TRBJ1-5; D uncertain. This CDR3 has 17 residues. Trimming removed 0 bases from V and 0 bases from J, with 13 bases in between. Germline CDR1 reads SGHDT; CDR2 reads YYEEEE. CDR3 DNA: TGTGCCAGCAGCTTGGGGCCCATCACTCTTAGCAATCAGCCCCAGCATTTT. It encodes CASSLGPITLSNQPQHF.

This rearrangement joins TRBV28 to TRBJ1-2, with 8 positions matching TRBD1. Germline V gene sequence: CDR1 MDHEN, CDR2 SYDVKM. This CDR3 region has 18 residues. The trim removed 6 bases at V and 6 bases at J, leaving 21 bases unmatched. The DNA for the CDR3 is TGTGCCAGCAGCAATATAAATAGAGATCAGGGGGCGGACCATGGCTACACCTTC. It encodes CASSNINRDQGADHGYTF.

The chain has TRBV5-1 and TRBJ1-2, with a possible D match to TRBD1 (6 bases). Between the trimmed V and J ends, which lost 4 bases and 4 bases, there was a span of 11 bases. This CDR3 has 13 amino acids. CDR1 is SGHRS, CDR2 YFSETQ, per germline. CDR3 loop: CASSEGGGYGYTF. The CDR3 region has the DNA TGCGCCAGCAGCGAGGGGGGAGGCTATGGCTACACCTTC.

The CDR3 sequence is CASSNKLRGDVTGNTIYF. The CDR3 coding sequence is TGTGCCAGCAGCAATAAATTACGGGGCGATGTAACTGGAAACACCATATATTTT. V gene TRBV21-1 combines with J gene TRBJ1-3. TRBV21-1 is flagged as a pseudogene. This CDR3 spans 18 amino acids.

This chain joins TRBV5-6 and TRBJ2-6, with no clear D. V shed 4 bases and J shed 1 base, with 18 bases lying between them. The CDR3 covers 18 residues. Germline V gene data show CDR1 as SGHDT and CDR2 as YYEEEE. Here the CDR3 DNA reads TGTGCCAGCAGCCGGGCCCGGCTGCCTACGTCTGGGGCCAACGTCCTGACTTTC. This gives the protein CASSRARLPTSGANVLTF. The whole variable domain, remainder taken from reference TRBV5-6 and TRBJ2-6, is DAGVTQSPTHLIKTRGQQVTLRCSPKSGHDTVSWYQQALGQGPQFIFQYYEEEERQRGNFPDRFSGHQFPNYSSELNVNALLLGDSALYLCASSRARLPTSGANVLTFGAGSRLTVL.

The rearrangement links TRBV7-2 to TRBJ1-2; D gene uncertain. V gave up 2 bases and J gave up 4 bases, with 26 bases separating them. The CDR3 is made up of 19 amino acids. CDR1 is SGHTA and CDR2 is FQGNSA in the germline V gene. In nucleotides, the CDR3 is TGTGCCAGCAGCTTAAAGTTTCGGCAGTCGGCAGGTTTGTCCTATGGCTACACCTTC. It translates to CASSLKFRQSAGLSYGYTF.

The J gene is TRBJ2-2, the V gene TRBV19, with 9 bases fitting TRBD2. V was clipped by 4 bases and J by 5 bases; unmatched bases: 11. Germline CDR1 is LNHDA and CDR2 is SQIVND (reference sequence). CDR3 length equals 17 residues. CDR3 nucleotide sequence: TGTGCCAGTAGTACCCGACCGGGACTAGCATCTACCGGGGAGCTGTTTTTT. Encoded protein: CASSTRPGLASTGELFF. The full variable domain, in which reference TRBV19 and TRBJ2-2 provide the parts outside the CDR3, is DGGITQSPKYLFRKEGQNVTLSCEQNLNHDAMYWYRQDPGQGLRLIYYSQIVNDFQKGDIAEGYSVSREKKESFPLTVTSAQKNPTAFYLCASSTRPGLASTGELFFGEGSRLTVL.

The CDR3 DNA follows: TGTGCCACCAGCAATTCGGGCAGGGAGACACTCATAAGGCAAGAGACCCAGTACTTC. This sequence encodes CATSNSGRETLIRQETQYF. This chain joins TRBV15 and TRBJ2-5; D may match TRBD1 or TRBD2 (5 bases each). The CDR3 contains 19 residues. V lost 4 bases to trimming and J lost 2 bases, with 26 bases between them. CDR1 and CDR2 (germline): LNHNV, YYDKDF (reference sequence).

The J gene is TRBJ2-2, the V gene TRBV5-4, with D perhaps matching TRBD1 or TRBD2 (6 bases each). This CDR3 spans 17 amino acids. CDR1 and CDR2 (germline): SGHNT, YYREEE (reference sequence). The V end was cut by 4 bases, the J end by 1 base, with 17 bases between. The chain's CDR3 is CASSRLTAGQNTGELFF. CDR3 sequence (DNA): TGTGCCAGCAGCCGACTTACGGCGGGACAGAACACCGGGGAGCTGTTTTTT.

The J gene is TRBJ2-1, the V gene TRBV11-3, with 8 bases lining up with TRBD2. Germline lookup yields CDR1 SGHNT and CDR2 YENEEA. V shed 0 bases and J 0 bases; nucleotides not matched to a gene: 1. The CDR3 is made up of 16 amino acids. The DNA of the CDR3 is TGTGCCAGCAGCTTAGAGGGGACTAGCTCCTACAATGAGCAGTTCTTC. Translation: CASSLEGTSSYNEQFF.

This chain connects TRBV7-9 to TRBJ1-2; D call uncertain. The CDR3 contains 13 residues. Trimming cost V 3 bases and J 8 bases, with 13 bases left between them. Per germline, CDR1 SEHNR and CDR2 FQNEAQ (reference sequence). The CDR3 DNA sequence: TGTGCCAGCAGCTTGGAATACGGACGAGGCTACACCTTC. Protein sequence: CASSLEYGRGYTF.

The chain is built from TRBV5-4 and TRBJ2-4; no definite D call. V was shortened by 4 bases and J by 3 bases, with 14 bases between the two germline ends. The CDR3 sequence is 15 residues long. The V gene's germline CDR1 is SGHNT and CDR2 YYREEE (reference sequence). DNA of the CDR3: TGTGCCAGCAGCCCGTCAGTCCCGGGCAAAAACATTCAGTACTTC. Protein sequence: CASSPSVPGKNIQYF.

The V gene is TRBV5-4, the J gene TRBJ2-5; a possible D gene is TRBD1 (6 bases). Gene TRBJ2-7 matches the end of the DNA better, so the J call may be wrong. The CDR3 length is 14 residues. Germline CDR1 reads SGHNT; CDR2 reads YYREEE (reference sequence). For the CDR3, the DNA is TGTGCCAGCAGTAAAGGTCAGGGGTACTACGAGCAGTACTTC. It yields the protein CASSKGQGYYEQYF.

The chain is built from TRBV5-8 and TRBJ1-1; 9 nucleotides align to TRBD1. The germline V gene has CDR1 SGHTS and CDR2 YDEGEE. The V and J ends lost 4 bases and 4 bases, in that order; junction bases with no gene match: 8. The length of the CDR3 is 15 residues. CDR3: CASSPWTGETTEAFF. In nucleotides, the CDR3 is TGTGCCAGCAGCCCATGGACAGGGGAAACCACTGAAGCTTTCTTT.

The genes are TRBV19 and TRBJ2-2; D uncertain. V lost 1 base, J lost 0 bases, and 6 bases lay in between. Germline CDR1 and CDR2: LNHDA and SQIVND (reference sequence). There are 15 residues in the CDR3. CDR3 DNA: TGTGCCAGTAGTATAGTTACAACGAACACCGGGGAGCTGTTTTTT. This sequence encodes CASSIVTTNTGELFF.

The rearrangement uses TRBV15 and TRBJ2-1; tentatively, D is TRBD1 (5 bases). The V and J ends lost 4 bases and 9 bases respectively, with 10 bases between them. The length of the CDR3 is 12 residues. From germline, CDR1 is LNHNV and CDR2 YYDKDF (reference sequence). The CDR3 bases are TGTGCCACCAGCATGGGGCAGGGTGAGCAGTTCTTC. Residues: CATSMGQGEQFF.

This chain joins TRBV6-4 and TRBJ2-6; D is perhaps TRBD1 or TRBD2 (6 bases each). Trimming took off 9 bases at V and 1 base at J, with 13 bases between the two ends. The CDR3 spans 15 residues. Looked up from germline, CDR1 is MRHNA and CDR2 is SNTAGT. CDR3 protein: CASSVGGSGANVLTF. CDR3 nucleotide sequence: TGTGCCAGTTCTGTAGGGGGGTCTGGGGCCAACGTCCTGACTTTC.

The CDR3 sequence is CASSFRGPGGYTF. The CDR3 DNA reads TGTGCCAGCAGCTTTAGGGGGCCCGGGGGCTACACCTTC. The J gene is TRBJ1-2, the V gene TRBV11-2, with 7 bases matching TRBD1. Unmatched junction bases numbered 6, after V lost 3 bases and J lost 8 bases. CDR1 is SGHAT, CDR2 FQNNGV, per germline. There are 13 residues in the CDR3. Full variable domain (missing parts from reference TRBV11-2 and TRBJ1-2): EAGVAQSPRYKIIEKRQSVAFWCNPISGHATLYWYQQILGQGPKLLIQFQNNGVVDDSQLPKDRFSAERLKGVDSTLKIQPAKLEDSAVYLCASSFRGPGGYTFGSGTRLTVV.

This chain uses TRBV28 with TRBJ1-2, with TRBD1 identical over 7 bases. CDR3 length: 13 amino acids. V shed 3 bases, J shed 3 bases, and the junction held 1 base outside the gene matches. In germline, CDR1 is MDHEN, CDR2 SYDVKM. DNA of the CDR3: TGTGCCAGCAGTTTCACAGGGGACTATGGCTACACCTTC. Translation: CASSFTGDYGYTF.

V gene TRBV6-4 combines with J gene TRBJ1-5; D perhaps matches TRBD1 (6 bases). With 6 bases removed from V and 4 bases from J, the gap between germline ends came to 16 bases. Germline assignment: CDR1 MRHNA and CDR2 SNTAGT. The CDR3 has 15 residues. CDR3 loop: CASSDRFRGNQPQHF. CDR3 bases: TGTGCCAGCAGCGACAGGTTTAGGGGAAATCAGCCCCAGCATTTT.

For this clone: Other DNA sequences in the same sample also yield this CDR3. The rearrangement joins TRBV7-3 to TRBJ2-2, with D unresolved. Germline V CDR1 and CDR2: SGHTA, FQGTGA. The length of the CDR3 is 13 residues. V lost 4 bases and J lost 3, with 6 bases in between. The CDR3 loop is CASSSTDTGELFF. Written as DNA, the CDR3 is TGTGCCAGCAGCTCAACGGACACCGGGGAGCTGTTTTTT.

The chain carries TRBV27 and TRBJ1-4, with unresolved D. The V gene lost 5 bases and the J gene lost 4 bases, with 20 bases spanning the gap. This CDR3 is built from 17 residues. Germline V gene sequence: CDR1 MNHEY, CDR2 SMNVEV (reference sequence). This CDR3 reads CASSPDPLARVNEKLFF. DNA for the CDR3: TGTGCCAGCAGTCCAGACCCCTTAGCTAGGGTTAATGAAAAACTGTTTTTT. The variable domain in full, with the rest retrieved from reference TRBV27 and TRBJ1-4, is EAQVTQNPRYLITVTGKKLTVTCSQNMNHEYMSWYRQDPGLGLRQIYYSMNVEVTDKGDVPEGYKVSRKEKRNFPLILESPSPNQTSLYFCASSPDPLARVNEKLFFGSGTQLSVL.

J is TRBJ1-2 and V is TRBV10-3, with 10 bases that match TRBD1. V gave up 0 bases and J gave up 2 bases; unmatched junction bases: 9. The CDR3 spans 18 residues. CDR1 is ENHRY and CDR2 is SYGVKD in the germline V gene. In DNA form, the CDR3 reads TGTGCCATCAGTGAGTCGGGTTTGGGACAGGGGTTGAACTATGGCTACACCTTC. This translates into CAISESGLGQGLNYGYTF.

This chain links TRBV28 with TRBJ2-4; 7 bases match TRBD2. This CDR3 has 14 amino acids. V lost 8 bases to trimming and J lost 6 bases; unmatched junction nucleotides: 10. Germline loops: CDR1 MDHEN, CDR2 SYDVKM. The CDR3 region is CASHQGGPINIQYF. The CDR3 DNA follows: TGTGCCAGCCATCAGGGAGGGCCCATAAACATTCAGTACTTC.

V is TRBV6-1 and J is TRBJ2-5, with D possibly TRBD2 on 6 matching bases. The assigned J gene may be wrong: the sequence end matches TRBJ2-7 better. This CDR3 spans 11 amino acids. Germline lookup yields CDR1 MNHNS and CDR2 SASEGT. The chain's CDR3 is CASTLAFEQYF. CDR3 nucleotides: TGTGCCAGCACCCTAGCGTTCGAGCAGTACTTC.